One T cell receptor (beta chain) is described in this entry. Adults between roughly 18 and 89 years of age took part from fewer than 30 US areas. The data were obtained in a study of blood T cell repertoires in COVID-19. Study-wide background: Researchers got acute and convalescent COVID-19 samples from the United States, Italy and Spain. T cells, B-cell-depleted T cells, or PBMCs provided the cDNA or gDNA that served as material.

Methods used by the authors: Counts of nucleated cells, estimated from reference gene primer amplification, were obtained. TCRdb's table, derived via immunoSEQ multiplex PCR, lists solely in-frame clones and lacks some. Clone size and the V and J calls come from that table; the DNA yielded D and trimming. The sample records 300,000 to 350,000 clones, about 88% being singletons. The source is a woman in her 30s who had been exposed to COVID-19. The sample taken for sequencing was PBMCs or T cells enriched from blood (not recorded which).

The CDR3 DNA reads TGCGCCAGCAGTCCCGGGAATGGAAACACCATATATTTT. Encoded protein: CASSPGNGNTIYF. The V call is TRBV10-1, the J call TRBJ1-3; D is unclear. This CDR3 spans 13 amino acids. With 5 bases removed from V and 3 bases from J, the gap between germline ends came to 8 bases. CDR1 WNHNN and CDR2 SYGVQD come from the germline V gene (reference sequence).